These 22 T cell receptor beta chains share one sample of origin, sequenced in a study of cytomegalovirus exposure and HLA in healthy donors. The PCR was carried out with 60 Vbeta primers and 13 Jbeta primers. Sequencing used immunoSEQ multiplex PCR; TCRdb keeps in-frame clones, though not all of them. This sample has fewer than 300,000 clones, with 75% to 85% found just once. Sequencing was done on a sample of PBMCs. The receptor set was obtained from a girl aged 2-9 years in good health and CMV-seronegative.

This clone was found a few times. This chain joins TRBV19 and TRBJ2-7, with 7 positions matching TRBD1. V was clipped by 8 bases and J by 2 bases; unmatched bases: 12. Germline CDR1 is LNHDA and CDR2 is SQIVND (reference sequence). The CDR3 spans 15 residues. The CDR3 coding sequence is TGTGCCAGTTCGCCTTGGACAGGTACTACCTACGAGCAGTACTTC. It is translated as CASSPWTGTTYEQYF.

The chain uses TRBV28 and TRBJ1-5; tentatively, D is TRBD1 (5 bases). V lost 5 bases and J lost 7, with 18 bases in between. The CDR3 has 15 amino acids. Looked up from germline, CDR1 is MDHEN and CDR2 is SYDVKM. CDR3 sequence (DNA): TGTGCCAGCAGTCGCGGGGGTTTATCCGACCAGCCCCAGCATTTT. Protein product: CASSRGGLSDQPQHF.

The rearrangement links TRBV5-1 to TRBJ2-2; maybe TRBD1 (6 bases). The CDR3 has 15 residues. Trimming stripped 1 base from V and 3 bases from J, with 10 bases between. The germline CDR1 and CDR2 sequences are SGHRS and YFSETQ. CDR3 sequence reads: CASSLNGQYTGELFF. In DNA form, the CDR3 reads TGCGCCAGCAGCTTGAACGGACAGTACACCGGGGAGCTGTTTTTT.

This clone was detected once. Within the sample, other DNA sequences also encode this same CDR3. The CDR3 nucleotides read TGTGCCAGCAGTTCAGGACAGGGGGCTTACGAGCAGTACTTC. This translates into CASSSGQGAYEQYF. The V gene is TRBV28, the J gene TRBJ2-7; 11 nucleotides match TRBD1. V trimming: 4 bases; J trimming: 4 bases; junction bases outside the gene matches: 3. This CDR3 comprises 14 residues. The V gene's germline CDR1 is MDHEN and CDR2 SYDVKM.

The chain carries TRBV30 and TRBJ1-1; D is perhaps TRBD1 (5 bases). Germline CDR1 and CDR2: GTSNPN and SVGIG (reference sequence). This CDR3 is built from 13 residues. Deletions cut 0 bases from V and 5 bases from J, with 10 bases between. The CDR3 region is CAWSVGAGTEAFF. CDR3 nucleotide sequence: TGTGCCTGGAGTGTTGGGGCAGGGACTGAAGCTTTCTTT.

The chain uses TRBV27 and TRBJ2-4; 7 bases fit TRBD1. The ends lost 5 bases at V and 9 bases at J; junction bases unmatched: 16. This CDR3 region has 16 residues. Germline V gene lookup returns CDR1 MNHEY and CDR2 SMNVEV (reference sequence). The CDR3: CASSHRTGPESGIQYF. CDR3 nucleotides: TGTGCCAGCAGTCACCGGACAGGTCCCGAATCGGGCATTCAGTACTTC.

This clone was observed a handful of times. V is TRBV6-5 and J is TRBJ1-1; D is perhaps TRBD1 (5 bases). In germline, CDR1 is MNHEY, CDR2 SVGAGI. V lost 4 bases and J lost 1, with 7 bases in between. This CDR3 contains 13 residues. CDR3: CASSLTENTEAFF. The DNA of the CDR3 is TGTGCCAGCAGTTTGACAGAGAACACTGAAGCTTTCTTT.

There are a few counts of this clone. This sequence joins TRBV6-1 and TRBJ2-3, with D perhaps matching TRBD2 (5 bases). From germline, CDR1 is MNHNS and CDR2 SASEGT. This CDR3 is built from 19 residues. V lost 1 base and J lost 4, with 24 bases in between. CDR3 DNA sequence: TGTGCCAGCAGTGAAGAGGCGGTAAGGTCACTAGTTTGGGCAGATACGCAGTATTTT. It translates to CASSEEAVRSLVWADTQYF.

This chain links TRBV7-6 with TRBJ2-7, with 11 bases that match TRBD1. CDR1 is SGHVS and CDR2 is FNYEAQ in the germline V gene. The length of the CDR3 is 16 residues. Losses at the gene ends were 6 bases for V and 4 bases for J; bases not matched to a gene: 11. For the CDR3, the DNA is TGTGCCAGCAGTTACGGGGGGACAGGGGGGGGGTACGAGCAGTACTTC. It yields the protein CASSYGGTGGGYEQYF.

The V gene is TRBV7-9, the J gene TRBJ2-1, with D tentatively TRBD1 (5 bases). CDR1 and CDR2 (germline): SEHNR, FQNEAQ (reference sequence). V was clipped by 1 base and J by 6 bases, with 19 bases between them. The CDR3 totals 17 residues. The CDR3 is CASSLDGRVKLGNEQFF. Written as DNA, the CDR3 is TGTGCCAGCAGCTTAGATGGCAGGGTGAAGCTTGGCAATGAGCAGTTCTTC. The full variable domain, completed using reference TRBV7-9 and TRBJ2-1, is DTGVSQNPRHKITKRGQNVTFRCDPISEHNRLYWYRQTLGQGPEFLTYFQNEAQLEKSRLLSDRFSAERPKGSFSTLEIQRTEQGDSAMYLCASSLDGRVKLGNEQFFGPGTRLTVL.

V and J are TRBV15 and TRBJ1-5; a weak D match, TRBD1 (6 bases). The CDR3 loop spans 15 amino acids. V was clipped by 1 base and J by 2 bases, with 9 bases between them. Per germline, CDR1 LNHNV and CDR2 YYDKDF (reference sequence). CDR3 nucleotides: TGTGCCACCAGCAGAGCGAGACAGGGCAATCAGCCCCAGCATTTT. Translating gives CATSRARQGNQPQHF.

This clone was picked up a small number of times. The CDR3 DNA is TGTGCCAGCAGCTCGGCTCTCGTCTTATTTGGGGGGGAAGCTTTCTTT. This codes for CASSSALVLFGGEAFF. This rearrangement joins TRBV5-5 to TRBJ1-1; tentatively, D is TRBD1 (5 bases). Trimming left V 3 bases short and J 8 bases short, with 23 bases between. Germline V lookup: CDR1 SGHKS, CDR2 YYEKEE (reference sequence). The CDR3 runs 16 residues.

The chain couples TRBV7-3 to TRBJ2-1; 11 nucleotides align to TRBD2. CDR1 and CDR2 (germline): SGHTA, FQGTGA. This CDR3 has 15 amino acids. Losses at the gene ends were 5 bases for V and 2 bases for J; bases not matched to a gene: 2. The CDR3 DNA sequence: TGTGCCAGCAGCCTTAGCGGGGGGGCCTACAATGAGCAGTTCTTC. This gives the protein CASSLSGGAYNEQFF.

The chain carries TRBV28 and TRBJ2-1, with TRBD1 matching 8 bases. Germline lookup yields CDR1 MDHEN and CDR2 SYDVKM. The ends lost 7 bases at V and 10 bases at J; junction bases unmatched: 9. The CDR3 consists of 13 residues. DNA of the CDR3: TGTGCCAGCATTCAGGGGGCGCGGCCGGAGCAGTTCTTC. Translating it yields CASIQGARPEQFF.

The J gene is TRBJ2-7, the V gene TRBV10-2, with TRBD1 matching 8 bases. The germline gives CDR1 WSHSY, CDR2 SAAADI. This CDR3 spans 13 amino acids. The J segment lost 2 bases and the V segment lost 10 bases, leaving 7 bases of the junction unmatched. Here the CDR3 reads CATRLQGAYEQYF. CDR3 coding DNA: TGCGCCACCCGGTTACAGGGGGCCTACGAGCAGTACTTC.

The V call is TRBV28, the J call TRBJ2-3, with 9 bases identical to TRBD1. Germline trimming cut 10 bases from V and 0 bases from J; bases unmatched to any gene: 8. Germline CDR1 and CDR2: MDHEN and SYDVKM. This CDR3 is built from 15 residues. CDR3 DNA: TGTGCCATCGCCGCCGGGACAGGGAGCACAGATACGCAGTATTTT. Protein sequence: CAIAAGTGSTDTQYF. The full variable domain, with the rest looked up from reference TRBV28 and TRBJ2-3, is DVKVTQSSRYLVKRTGEKVFLECVQDMDHENMFWYRQDPGLGLRLIYFSYDVKMKEKGDIPEGYSVSREKKERFSLILESASTNQTSMYLCAIAAGTGSTDTQYFGPGTRLTVL.

CDR3 sequence: CASRGGWQEYTDTQYF. The DNA of the CDR3 is TGTGCCAGCAGAGGAGGGTGGCAGGAGTACACAGATACGCAGTATTTT. The chain couples TRBV21-1 to TRBJ2-3; TRBD2 is the table's D call, not checked against the DNA. TRBV21-1 is a recognized pseudogene. The CDR3 consists of 16 residues.

The genes are TRBV6-5 and TRBJ1-2; TRBD1 is a possible D gene (5 bases). This CDR3 is 16 amino acids long. The germline CDR1 and CDR2 sequences are MNHEY and SVGAGI. The V end was cut by 4 bases, the J end by 4 bases, with 19 bases between. The CDR3 region is CASSFPGPREVYGYTF. The CDR3, as DNA: TGTGCCAGCAGTTTTCCGGGCCCCAGGGAAGTCTATGGCTACACCTTC.

As concerns this clone: The germline gene is not matched at one end of the junction; a read error may be the cause. The chain couples TRBV7-9 to TRBJ1-1, with a weak D call TRBD1 (5 bases). The germline gives CDR1 SEHNR, CDR2 FQNEAQ (reference sequence). CDR3 length: 14 residues. The CDR3 sequence is CSSSSQGGWNEAFF. The CDR3 bases are TGTTCCAGCAGCTCGCAGGGAGGCTGGAATGAAGCTTTCTTT. The entire variable domain, with the rest obtained from reference TRBV7-9 and TRBJ1-1, is as follows: DTGVSQNPRHKITKRGQNVTFRCDPISEHNRLYWYRQTLGQGPEFLTYFQNEAQLEKSRLLSDRFSAERPKGSFSTLEIQRTEQGDSAMYLCSSSSQGGWNEAFFGQGTRLTVV.

This rearrangement joins TRBV28 to TRBJ2-1; 7 nucleotides match TRBD2. With V trimmed by 3 bases and J by 5 bases, 4 bases remained unmatched. The germline V gene has CDR1 MDHEN and CDR2 SYDVKM. This CDR3 comprises 14 residues. CDR3 amino acids: CASSLGGPHNEQFF. In nucleotides, the CDR3 is TGTGCCAGCAGTTTGGGAGGGCCCCACAATGAGCAGTTCTTC.

The rearrangement links TRBV5-1 to TRBJ2-7; possibly TRBD2 for D (7 bases). The germline V gene has CDR1 SGHRS and CDR2 YFSETQ. The germline V and J ends were trimmed by 2 bases and 2 bases, with 17 bases remaining between them. The CDR3 totals 16 residues. CDR3: CASSFGLGGGPYEQYF. The CDR3 DNA reads as TGCGCCAGCAGCTTCGGTCTCGGCGGGGGCCCCTACGAGCAGTACTTC.

This rearrangement joins TRBV10-3 to TRBJ1-2; maybe TRBD1 (5 bases). Germline values: CDR1 ENHRY, CDR2 SYGVKD. Trimming removed 0 bases at V and 8 bases at J, with 13 bases between. This CDR3 spans 14 amino acids. The CDR3 DNA reads TGTGCCATCAGTGAGTCCCCCAGGGCGCGCGGCTACACCTTC. Protein sequence: CAISESPRARGYTF.